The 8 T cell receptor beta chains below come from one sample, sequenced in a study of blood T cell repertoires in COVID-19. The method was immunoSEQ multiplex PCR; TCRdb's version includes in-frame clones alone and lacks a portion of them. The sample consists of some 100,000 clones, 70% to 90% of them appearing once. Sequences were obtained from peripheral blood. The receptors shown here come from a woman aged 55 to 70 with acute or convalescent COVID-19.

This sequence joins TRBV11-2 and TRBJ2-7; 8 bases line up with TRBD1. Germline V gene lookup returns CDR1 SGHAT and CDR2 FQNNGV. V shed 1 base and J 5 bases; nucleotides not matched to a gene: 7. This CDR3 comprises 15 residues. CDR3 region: CASSLGPVTGDEQYF. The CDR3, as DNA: TGTGCCAGCAGCTTAGGTCCCGTGACAGGGGACGAGCAGTACTTC.

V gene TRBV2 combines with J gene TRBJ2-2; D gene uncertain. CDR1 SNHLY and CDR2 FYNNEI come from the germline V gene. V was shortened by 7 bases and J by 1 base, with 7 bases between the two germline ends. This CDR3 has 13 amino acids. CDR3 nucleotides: TGTGCCAGCACGCAGGAGAACACCGGGGAGCTGTTTTTT. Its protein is CASTQENTGELFF.

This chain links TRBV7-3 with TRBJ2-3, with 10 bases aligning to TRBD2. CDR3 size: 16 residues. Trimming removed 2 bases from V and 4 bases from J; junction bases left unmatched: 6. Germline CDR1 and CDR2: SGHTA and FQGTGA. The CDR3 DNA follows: TGTGCCAGCAGCTTAGGGCTAGCGGGAGCGGCAGATACGCAGTATTTT. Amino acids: CASSLGLAGAADTQYF.

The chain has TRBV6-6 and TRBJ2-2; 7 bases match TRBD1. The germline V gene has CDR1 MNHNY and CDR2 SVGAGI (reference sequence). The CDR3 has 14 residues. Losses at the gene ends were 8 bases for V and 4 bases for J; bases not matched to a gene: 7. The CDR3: CASGRQGRTGELFF. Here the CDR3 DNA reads TGTGCCAGCGGGAGACAGGGCCGCACCGGGGAGCTGTTTTTT.

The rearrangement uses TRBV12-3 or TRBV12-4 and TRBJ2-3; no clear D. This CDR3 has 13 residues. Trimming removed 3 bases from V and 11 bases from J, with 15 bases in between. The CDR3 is CASSFEVGSEQYF. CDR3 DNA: TGTGCCAGCAGTTTTGAGGTTGGATCGGAGCAGTATTTT.

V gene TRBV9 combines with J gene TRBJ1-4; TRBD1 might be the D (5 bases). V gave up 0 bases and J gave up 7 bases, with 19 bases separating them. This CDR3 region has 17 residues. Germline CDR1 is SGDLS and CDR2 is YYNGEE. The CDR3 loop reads CASSVAGGARVLEKLFF. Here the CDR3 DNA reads TGTGCCAGCAGCGTAGCTGGAGGGGCGAGGGTCCTTGAAAAACTGTTTTTT. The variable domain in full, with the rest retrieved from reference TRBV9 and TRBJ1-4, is DSGVTQTPKHLITATGQRVTLRCSPRSGDLSVYWYQQSLDQGLQFLIQYYNGEERAKGNILERFSAQQFPDLHSELNLSSLELGDSALYFCASSVAGGARVLEKLFFGSGTQLSVL.

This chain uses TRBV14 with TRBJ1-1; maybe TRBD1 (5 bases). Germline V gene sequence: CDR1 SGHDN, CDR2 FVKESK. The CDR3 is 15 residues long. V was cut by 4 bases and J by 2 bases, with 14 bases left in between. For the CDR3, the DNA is TGTGCCAGCAGCCTCACAGGACATCCAAACACTGAAGCTTTCTTT. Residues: CASSLTGHPNTEAFF.

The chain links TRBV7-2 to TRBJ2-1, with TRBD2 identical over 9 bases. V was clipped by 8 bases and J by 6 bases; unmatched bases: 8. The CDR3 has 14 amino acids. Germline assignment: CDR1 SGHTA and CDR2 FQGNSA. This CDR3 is CASRSAGGGNEQFF. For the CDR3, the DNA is TGTGCCAGCCGCTCTGCGGGAGGGGGCAATGAGCAGTTCTTC.